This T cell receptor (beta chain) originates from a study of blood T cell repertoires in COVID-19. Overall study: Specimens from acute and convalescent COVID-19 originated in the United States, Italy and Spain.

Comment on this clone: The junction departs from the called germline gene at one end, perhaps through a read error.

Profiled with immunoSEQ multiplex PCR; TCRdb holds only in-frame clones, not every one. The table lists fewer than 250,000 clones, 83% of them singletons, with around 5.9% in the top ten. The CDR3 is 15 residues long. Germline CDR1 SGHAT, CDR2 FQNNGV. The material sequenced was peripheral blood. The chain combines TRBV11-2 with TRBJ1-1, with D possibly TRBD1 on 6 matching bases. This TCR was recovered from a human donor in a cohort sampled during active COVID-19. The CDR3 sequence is CASSLEGTIVAEAFF. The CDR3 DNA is TGTGCCAGCAGCCTAGAGGGGACAATTGTCGCTGAAGCTTTCTTT.